One and the same sample provided the 26 T cell receptor beta chains below, sequenced in a study of shared clonotypes between healthy human individuals. Some clones are missing from TCRdb's copy, which holds only in-frame ones; the method was immunoSEQ multiplex PCR. In the table there are 2 million to 2.5 million clones, nearly 97% of which are singletons. The specimen sequenced was naive CD4+ T cells sorted from blood. The subset here: CD45RA+ positively selected. The receptors originated from a man younger than 35 in good health.

This chain uses TRBV29-1 with TRBJ2-5; 12 bases match TRBD2. Germline V lookup: CDR1 SQVTM, CDR2 ANQGSEA. The ends lost 6 bases at V and 2 bases at J; junction bases unmatched: 10. The CDR3 has 16 amino acids. The CDR3 protein is CSVAPGTSGRQETQYF. DNA of the CDR3: TGCAGCGTCGCCCCTGGGACTAGCGGGCGTCAAGAGACCCAGTACTTC.

This rearrangement joins TRBV28 to TRBJ2-3, with D unclear. CDR3 length: 14 residues. Trimming removed 2 bases at V and 2 bases at J, with 8 bases between. Germline V gene lookup returns CDR1 MDHEN and CDR2 SYDVKM. The CDR3 protein is CASSLLYPTDTQYF. CDR3 nucleotide sequence: TGTGCCAGCAGTTTACTCTACCCCACAGATACGCAGTATTTT.

CDR3 DNA: TGTGCCATCAGGGGAGGAGACAGCTACAATGAGCAGTTCTTC. Translating it yields CAIRGGDSYNEQFF. The rearrangement links TRBV10-3 to TRBJ2-1; maybe TRBD2 (6 bases). The germline V gene encodes CDR1 ENHRY and CDR2 SYGVKD. V was trimmed by 6 bases and J by 3 bases, leaving 12 bases between them. The CDR3 extends over 14 amino acids.

In the case of this clone: Sequence at one end of the junction differs from germline and may be a read error. The V gene is TRBV7-9, the J gene TRBJ2-5, with D possibly being TRBD2 (6 bases). The CDR3 is made up of 13 amino acids. Germline values: CDR1 SEHNR, CDR2 FQNEAQ (reference sequence). CDR3: CASSQGLPESQYF. CDR3 DNA sequence: TGTGCCAGCAGCCAGGGACTCCCGGAGAGCCAGTACTTC.

The chain joins TRBV6-5 to TRBJ1-2; D might be TRBD1 (6 bases). The V end lost 5 bases, the J end lost 8 bases, and 18 bases lay between the germline ends. Germline V gene lookup returns CDR1 MNHEY and CDR2 SVGAGI. This CDR3 is 14 amino acids long. The CDR3, as DNA: TGTGCCAGCAGTCCTTCCCGGGGGGCTTGGGGCTACACCTTC. Translated: CASSPSRGAWGYTF.

J is TRBJ2-7 and V is TRBV5-1, with TRBD1 matching 7 bases. The CDR3 covers 14 residues. The germline V gene encodes CDR1 SGHRS and CDR2 YFSETQ. J gave up 7 bases and V 2 bases, and 9 bases lay outside the gene matches. The CDR3 nucleotides are TGCGCCAGCAGCTTTGCCGGGACAGAGGCAGAGCAGTACTTC. It yields the protein CASSFAGTEAEQYF.

This chain links TRBV10-3 with TRBJ2-1; 9 positions match TRBD2. Germline loops: CDR1 ENHRY, CDR2 SYGVKD. The V segment lost 3 bases and the J segment 5 bases; nucleotides outside the gene matches: 5. CDR3 length: 15 residues. The CDR3 nucleotides read TGTGCCATCAGTGACTGGACTAGCGAAAACAATGAGCAGTTCTTC. Its protein is CAISDWTSENNEQFF.

This clone was detected once. The V call is TRBV30, the J call TRBJ2-6; D is uncertain. CDR1 is GTSNPN and CDR2 is SVGIG in the germline V gene (reference sequence). V was trimmed by 2 bases and J by 9 bases, leaving 11 bases between them. There are 13 residues in the CDR3. CDR3 in DNA: TGTGCCTGGAGTAATGCAGATCTCAACGTCCTGACTTTC. It encodes CAWSNADLNVLTF.

The chain recombines TRBV18 with TRBJ1-5; D uncertain. This CDR3 is 15 amino acids long. Per the germline V gene, CDR1 is KGHSH and CDR2 is LQKENI. Trimming removed 1 base at V and 1 base at J, with 8 bases between. CDR3 amino acids: CASSPQRQSNQPQHF. CDR3 in DNA: TGTGCCAGCTCACCACAACGGCAAAGCAATCAGCCCCAGCATTTT.

The chain is built from TRBV18 and TRBJ1-1, with a possible D match to TRBD1 (5 bases). Germline assignment: CDR1 KGHSH and CDR2 LQKENI. With 0 bases removed from V and 5 bases from J, the gap between germline ends came to 13 bases. The CDR3 is 15 residues long. CDR3 DNA: TGTGCCAGCTCACCACCGTCCCAGGGTAGGACTGAAGCTTTCTTT. It encodes CASSPPSQGRTEAFF. Variable domain in full (rest from reference TRBV18 and TRBJ1-1): NAGVMQNPRHLVRRRGQEARLRCSPMKGHSHVYWYRQLPEEGLKFMVYLQKENIIDESGMPKERFSAEFPKEGPSILRIQQVVRGDSAAYFCASSPPSQGRTEAFFGQGTRLTVV.

As to this clone: This specimen includes other DNA sequences encoding the same CDR3. The V and J genes are TRBV28 and TRBJ2-5; the D is unclear. The CDR3 runs to 11 residues. Germline V gene data show CDR1 as MDHEN and CDR2 as SYDVKM. Trimming took 8 bases from V and 5 from J, leaving 9 bases between them. The CDR3 region is CASSLGETQYF. DNA for the CDR3: TGTGCCAGCTCCCTTGGGGAGACCCAGTACTTC.

V and J are TRBV7-2 and TRBJ2-3; 7 bases match TRBD2. V gave up 2 bases and J gave up 5 bases; unmatched junction bases: 13. The CDR3 covers 17 residues. Germline loops: CDR1 SGHTA, CDR2 FQGNSA. CDR3 in amino acids: CASSLTVMAGAKDTQYF. The CDR3 DNA is TGTGCCAGCAGCTTAACAGTCATGGCGGGAGCGAAAGATACGCAGTATTTT. Full variable domain (rest looked up from reference TRBV7-2 and TRBJ2-3): GAGVSQSPSNKVTEKGKDVELRCDPISGHTALYWYRQSLGQGLEFLIYFQGNSAPDKSGLPSDRFSAERTGGSVSTLTIQRTQQEDSAVYLCASSLTVMAGAKDTQYFGPGTRLTVL.

The chain employs TRBV5-6 and TRBJ2-5; no reliable D call. The CDR3 has 16 amino acids. Germline values: CDR1 SGHDT, CDR2 YYEEEE. V lost 0 bases to trimming and J lost 5 bases, with 17 bases between them. CDR3 bases: TGTGCCAGCAGCTTGGCGGTACCCGCAGCGTCGGAGACCCAGTACTTC. It codes for CASSLAVPAASETQYF.

The V and J genes are TRBV9 and TRBJ2-1; D is ambiguous. The V gene's germline CDR1 is SGDLS and CDR2 YYNGEE. This CDR3 is 13 amino acids long. The V end lost 4 bases, the J end lost 5 bases, and 10 bases lay between the germline ends. DNA of the CDR3: TGTGCCAGCAGCCGGCAGGTCAACAATGAGCAGTTCTTC. Translated, it gives CASSRQVNNEQFF.

About this clone: This sample includes further DNA sequences coding for the same CDR3. The rearrangement links TRBV10-3 to TRBJ2-7, with 8 bases that match TRBD2. This CDR3 is 14 amino acids long. The V and J ends lost 5 bases and 1 base, in that order; junction bases with no gene match: 4. The germline V gene has CDR1 ENHRY and CDR2 SYGVKD. Here the CDR3 reads CAISTSGSSYEQYF. The CDR3 DNA reads as TGTGCCATCAGTACGAGCGGGAGTTCCTACGAGCAGTACTTC.

The rearrangement uses TRBV10-2 and TRBJ1-5; unclear D gene. Germline assignment: CDR1 WSHSY and CDR2 SAAADI. V was trimmed by 2 bases and J by 0 bases, leaving 11 bases between them. The CDR3 covers 16 residues. The CDR3, as DNA: TGCGCCAGCAGTGAGGGGTATAGGAATAGCAATCAGCCCCAGCATTTT. It translates to CASSEGYRNSNQPQHF.

This clone was seen only once. This sequence joins TRBV6-1 and TRBJ2-3; D is undetermined. This CDR3 has 13 residues. Deletions cut 6 bases from V and 0 bases from J, with 7 bases between. From germline, CDR1 is MNHNS and CDR2 SASEGT. CDR3 sequence reads: CASRAASTDTQYF. The CDR3 DNA reads as TGTGCCAGCAGGGCGGCTAGCACAGATACGCAGTATTTT.

The chain links TRBV28 to TRBJ2-3, with D possibly called TRBD1 or TRBD2 (5 bases each). V was shortened by 4 bases and J by 5 bases, with 10 bases between the two germline ends. CDR3 size: 13 residues. CDR1 is MDHEN, CDR2 SYDVKM, per germline. The CDR3 region has the DNA TGTGCCAGCAGTTCAGGGAGTGTAGATACGCAGTATTTT. Translating it yields CASSSGSVDTQYF.

This rearrangement joins TRBV6-6 to TRBJ1-5, with a weak D call TRBD1 (6 bases). Germline V gives CDR1 MNHNY, CDR2 SVGAGI (reference sequence). V was cut by 5 bases and J by 6 bases, with 11 bases left in between. There are 13 residues in the CDR3. The CDR3 DNA reads as TGTGCCAGCAGTCAAGGGGGGGGTCAGCCCCAGCATTTT. This translates into CASSQGGGQPQHF.

Points on this clone: Different DNA sequences within this sample yield the same CDR3. This chain links TRBV20-1 with TRBJ2-5; D remains unclear. Trimming cost V 3 bases and J 4 bases, with 6 bases left between them. Germline-derived CDR1 and CDR2 are DFQATT and SNEGSKA (reference sequence). The CDR3 has 11 amino acids. The CDR3 DNA sequence: TGCAGTGCTAGTTCCGTAGAGACCCAGTACTTC. Translating gives CSASSVETQYF.

This CDR3 reads CASSPRFGSGGTDTQYF. As DNA, the CDR3 is TGCGCCAGCAGCCCGAGGTTCGGTAGCGGGGGAACAGATACGCAGTATTTT. The V gene is TRBV10-2, the J gene TRBJ2-3; 9 bases agree with TRBD2. Trimming at V came to 6 bases and at J to 3 bases, leaving 13 bases not matched to a gene. The CDR3 extends over 17 amino acids. Germline V gene lookup returns CDR1 WSHSY and CDR2 SAAADI.

The chain is built from TRBV7-2 and TRBJ1-4; D perhaps matches TRBD1 (6 bases). V gave up 2 bases and J gave up 0 bases, with 13 bases separating them. Germline CDR1 and CDR2: SGHTA and FQGNSA. The CDR3 covers 17 residues. The CDR3 coding sequence is TGTGCCAGCAGCTTACGGGGGCCGGGGACAACTAATGAAAAACTGTTTTTT. It yields the protein CASSLRGPGTTNEKLFF.

The V gene is TRBV10-1, the J gene TRBJ2-5; 12 bases map to TRBD1. V was clipped by 5 bases and J by 5 bases; unmatched bases: 6. Germline assignment: CDR1 WNHNN and CDR2 SYGVQD (reference sequence). This CDR3 is built from 15 residues. CDR3 region: CASSPGQGAAETQYF. The CDR3 coding sequence is TGCGCCAGCAGTCCGGGACAGGGGGCGGCGGAGACCCAGTACTTC.

J is TRBJ1-2 and V is TRBV11-2; perhaps TRBD1 as D (6 bases). Trimming took 1 base from V and 4 from J, leaving 13 bases between them. The CDR3 is 15 amino acids. The germline CDR1 and CDR2 sequences are SGHAT and FQNNGV. CDR3 nucleotides: TGTGCCAGCAGCTTAGGGACAGCCTACAGCTATGGCTACACCTTC. Protein sequence: CASSLGTAYSYGYTF. Together with reference TRBV11-2 and TRBJ1-2, the CDR3 gives the full variable domain: EAGVAQSPRYKIIEKRQSVAFWCNPISGHATLYWYQQILGQGPKLLIQFQNNGVVDDSQLPKDRFSAERLKGVDSTLKIQPAKLEDSAVYLCASSLGTAYSYGYTFGSGTRLTVV.

V is TRBV27 and J is TRBJ2-7; 7 bases fit TRBD2. The CDR3 loop spans 16 amino acids. Germline CDR1 MNHEY, CDR2 SMNVEV (reference sequence). The V segment lost 2 bases and the J segment 2 bases; nucleotides outside the gene matches: 9. CDR3 loop: CASSLVAGEGPYEQYF. The CDR3 region has the DNA TGTGCCAGCAGTTTAGTTGCGGGAGAAGGGCCCTACGAGCAGTACTTC.

The chain recombines TRBV4-3 with TRBJ2-2; D gene uncertain. The germline V gene has CDR1 LGHNA and CDR2 YSLEER. The CDR3 extends over 16 amino acids. V was trimmed by 0 bases and J by 2 bases, leaving 10 bases between them. The CDR3, as DNA: TGCGCCAGCAGCCAAGATCGGCCTCGTAACACCGGGGAGCTGTTTTTT. Translated, it gives CASSQDRPRNTGELFF.